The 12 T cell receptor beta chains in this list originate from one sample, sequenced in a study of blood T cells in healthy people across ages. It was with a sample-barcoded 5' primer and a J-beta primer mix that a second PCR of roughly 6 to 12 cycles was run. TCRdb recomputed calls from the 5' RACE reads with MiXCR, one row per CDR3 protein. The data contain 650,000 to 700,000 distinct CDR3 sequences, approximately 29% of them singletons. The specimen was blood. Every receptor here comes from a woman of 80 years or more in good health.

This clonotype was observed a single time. The CDR3 coding sequence is TGTGCCAGTTCCCTCGGACAGCTTAGCAATCAGCCCCAGCATTTT. The encoded protein is CASSLGQLSNQPQHF. This rearrangement joins TRBV19 to TRBJ1-5, with TRBD1 as a possible D gene (6 bases). The CDR3 runs 15 residues. V was pared by 8 bases and J by 0 bases, with 14 bases between. The germline CDR1 and CDR2 sequences are LNHDA and SQIVND (reference sequence).

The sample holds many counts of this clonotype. The DNA of the CDR3 is TGTGCCAGCAGTGCCTCTTGGGGGATAGATACGCAGTATTTT. Encoded protein: CASSASWGIDTQYF. The gene calls are TRBV2 and TRBJ2-3; D may correspond to TRBD1 or TRBD2 (5 bases each). CDR3 length equals 14 residues. V was clipped by 4 bases and J by 5 bases, with 13 bases between them. From germline, CDR1 is SNHLY and CDR2 FYNNEI.

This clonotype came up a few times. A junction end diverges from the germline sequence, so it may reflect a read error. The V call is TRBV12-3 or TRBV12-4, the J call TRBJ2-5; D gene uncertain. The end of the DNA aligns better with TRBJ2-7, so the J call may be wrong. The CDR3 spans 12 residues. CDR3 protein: CVSSLFPYEQYF. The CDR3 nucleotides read TGTGTCAGCAGTTTATTTCCGTACGAGCAGTACTTC.

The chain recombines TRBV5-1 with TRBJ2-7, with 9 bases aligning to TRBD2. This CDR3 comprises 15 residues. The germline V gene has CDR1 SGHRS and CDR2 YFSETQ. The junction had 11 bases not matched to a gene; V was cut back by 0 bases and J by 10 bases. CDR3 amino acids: CASSLEGSSGNEQYF. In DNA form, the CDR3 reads TGCGCCAGCAGCTTGGAAGGGTCTAGCGGGAATGAACAGTACTTC.

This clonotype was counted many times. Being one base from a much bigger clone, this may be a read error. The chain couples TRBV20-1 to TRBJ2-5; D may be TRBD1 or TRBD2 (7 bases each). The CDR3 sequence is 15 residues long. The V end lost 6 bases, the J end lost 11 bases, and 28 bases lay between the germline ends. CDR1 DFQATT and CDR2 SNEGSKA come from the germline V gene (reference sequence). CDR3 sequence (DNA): TGCAGTGCCAGGGAGGGGAAACAGGGGAGACATGAGCAGTACTTC. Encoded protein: CSAREGKQGRHEQYF.

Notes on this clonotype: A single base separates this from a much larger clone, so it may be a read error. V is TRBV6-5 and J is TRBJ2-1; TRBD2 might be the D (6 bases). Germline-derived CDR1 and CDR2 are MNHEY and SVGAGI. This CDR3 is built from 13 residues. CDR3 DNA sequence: TGTGCCGGCAGGGACTCCCGTGGGGTTGAGCAGTTCTTC. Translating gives CAGRDSRGVEQFF.

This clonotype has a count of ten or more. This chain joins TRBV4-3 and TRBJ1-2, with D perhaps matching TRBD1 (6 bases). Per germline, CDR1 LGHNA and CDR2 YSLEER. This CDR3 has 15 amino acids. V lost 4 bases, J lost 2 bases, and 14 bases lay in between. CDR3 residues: CASSPGKGGNYGYTF. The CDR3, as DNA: TGCGCCAGCAGCCCCGGAAAGGGGGGAAACTATGGCTACACCTTC.

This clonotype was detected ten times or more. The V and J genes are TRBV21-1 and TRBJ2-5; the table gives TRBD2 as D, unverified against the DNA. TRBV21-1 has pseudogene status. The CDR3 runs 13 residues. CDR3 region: CASSKGSVETQYF. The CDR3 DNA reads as TGTGCCAGCAGCAAAGGTAGCGTGGAGACCCAGTACTTC.

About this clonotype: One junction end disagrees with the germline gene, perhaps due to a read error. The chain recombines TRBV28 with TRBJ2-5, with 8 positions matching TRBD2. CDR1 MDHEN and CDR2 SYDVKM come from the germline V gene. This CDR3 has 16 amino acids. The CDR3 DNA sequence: TGTACCAGCAGTTTGGCGAGGGCGGGGGGCCAAGAGACCCAGTACTTC. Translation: CTSSLARAGGQETQYF.

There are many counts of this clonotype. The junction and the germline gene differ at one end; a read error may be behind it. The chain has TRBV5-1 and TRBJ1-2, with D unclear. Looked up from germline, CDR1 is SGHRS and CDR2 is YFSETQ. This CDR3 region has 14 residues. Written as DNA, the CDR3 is TGTGCCAGCAGCTTAGAAGGCAGGTCGTATGGCTACACCTTC. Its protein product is CASSLEGRSYGYTF. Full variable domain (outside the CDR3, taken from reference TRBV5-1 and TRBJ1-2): KAGVTQTPRYLIKTRGQQVTLSCSPISGHRSVSWYQQTPGQGLQFLFEYFSETQRNKGNFPGRFSGRQFSNSRSEMNVSTLELGDSALYLCASSLEGRSYGYTFGSGTRLTVV.

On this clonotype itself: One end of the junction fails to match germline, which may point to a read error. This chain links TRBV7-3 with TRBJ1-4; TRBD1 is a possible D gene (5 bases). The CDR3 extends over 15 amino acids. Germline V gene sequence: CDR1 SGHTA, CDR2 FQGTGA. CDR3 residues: CASSLTRTTNEKRFF. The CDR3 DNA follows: TGTGCCAGCAGCTTAACGAGGACAACTAATGAAAAACGGTTTTTT.

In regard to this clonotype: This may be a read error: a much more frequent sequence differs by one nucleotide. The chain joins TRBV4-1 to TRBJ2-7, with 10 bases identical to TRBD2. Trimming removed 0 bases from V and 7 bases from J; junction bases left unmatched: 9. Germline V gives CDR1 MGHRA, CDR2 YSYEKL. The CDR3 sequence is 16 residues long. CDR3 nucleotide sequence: TGCGCCAGCAGCCAAGATCTAGCGGGGGCTCTAAATGAGCAGTACTTC. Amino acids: CASSQDLAGALNEQYF.